A single sample is the source of the 20 T cell receptor beta chains below, sequenced in a study of monozygotic twins with inflammatory bowel disease. After re-calling the 5' RACE reads, TCRdb lists one entry per CDR3 protein, DNA absent. In all, the sample yields more than 300,000 distinct CDR3 sequences. The specimen was blood. The origin of the receptors is a human donor with ulcerative colitis or Crohn's disease, or a healthy co-twin of an affected twin (not recorded which).

The chain recombines TRBV3-1 with TRBJ2-1; the D call of TRBD2 rests on TCRdb alone, since no DNA is present to check it. Germline loops: CDR1 LGHDT, CDR2 YNNKEL (reference sequence). This CDR3 comprises 16 residues. The chain's CDR3 is CASSSQGLAGGQVQFF.

The gene calls are TRBV5-1 and TRBJ1-1; lacking DNA, the TRBD1 call made by TCRdb goes unchecked. There are 17 residues in the CDR3. Looked up from germline, CDR1 is SGHRS and CDR2 is YFSETQ. The CDR3 protein is CASSLVGGAAGGTEAFF.

The chain combines TRBV2 with TRBJ1-1. This CDR3 contains 13 residues. The germline gives CDR1 SNHLY, CDR2 FYNNEI. The CDR3 region is CASSAEGRTEAFF.

The chain employs TRBV7-9 and TRBJ1-2; TCRdb indicates TRBD1, and absent DNA this call remains unverified. This CDR3 comprises 15 residues. Germline V lookup: CDR1 SEHNR, CDR2 FQNEAQ (reference sequence). The CDR3 protein is CASSLGTGGNYGYTF.

The chain has TRBV18 and TRBJ1-5. The CDR3 has 18 amino acids. Per germline, CDR1 KGHSH and CDR2 LQKENI. The CDR3 spells CASSRQGPSLYSNQPQHF.

V is TRBV12-3 or TRBV12-4 and J is TRBJ2-7; TCRdb indicates TRBD1, and absent DNA this call remains unverified. This CDR3 spans 13 amino acids. The CDR3 loop is CASSTGGPYEQYF.

The rearrangement links TRBV7-2 to TRBJ2-2. Germline V lookup: CDR1 SGHTA, CDR2 FQGNSA. The CDR3 is 14 residues long. The CDR3 loop reads CASSFLRVTGELFF.

The V call is TRBV6-1, the J call TRBJ2-5; there is no DNA to check the TCRdb D call of TRBD1. The CDR3 consists of 15 residues. In germline, CDR1 is MNHNS, CDR2 SASEGT. This CDR3 reads CASSETGGEVETQYF.

V and J are TRBV5-1 and TRBJ2-7; TCRdb's assignment of TRBD1 cannot be checked, as there is no DNA. CDR1 and CDR2 from the germline V gene are SGHRS and YFSETQ. This CDR3 comprises 15 residues. The CDR3 reads CASRSGTGSSYEQYF.

The chain combines TRBV6-5 with TRBJ2-3. The germline CDR1 and CDR2 sequences are MNHEY and SVGAGI. The CDR3 length is 13 residues. CDR3 protein: CASSLHVADTQYF.

The chain joins TRBV7-8 to TRBJ2-1; no DNA is available, so the TRBD1 call from TCRdb remains unchecked. From germline, CDR1 is SGHVS and CDR2 FQNEAQ. There are 16 residues in the CDR3. CDR3 protein: CASSLAGTDSYNEQFF.

The V gene is TRBV7-2, the J gene TRBJ2-1; absent DNA, TCRdb's TRBD2 call cannot be checked. This CDR3 has 15 amino acids. Germline V lookup: CDR1 SGHTA, CDR2 FQGNSA. The CDR3 sequence is CASSTGTSASDEQFF.

The CDR3 sequence is CASRGSDWRDSNQPQHF. The chain links TRBV6-1 to TRBJ1-5. The CDR3 is 17 amino acids. Germline CDR1 MNHNS, CDR2 SASEGT.

CDR3 sequence: CASHLSDRAPETQYF. The rearrangement links TRBV12-3 or TRBV12-4 to TRBJ2-5. The CDR3 has 15 residues.

V gene TRBV14 combines with J gene TRBJ2-3. The germline gives CDR1 SGHDN, CDR2 FVKESK. The CDR3 contains 13 residues. The CDR3 reads CASSLRPTDTQYF.

This chain joins TRBV20-1 and TRBJ2-3; there is no DNA to check the TCRdb D call of TRBD1. This CDR3 is 13 amino acids long. CDR1 and CDR2 from the germline V gene are DFQATT and SNEGSKA (reference sequence). The CDR3 here is CSARTGGTDTQYF.

The V gene is TRBV4-2, the J gene TRBJ2-1; TCRdb reports TRBD2, a call that lacks DNA to check it against. CDR1 and CDR2 (germline): LGHNA, YNFKEQ. The CDR3 has 16 amino acids. The CDR3 is CASSQTTGRTSGEQFF.

The J gene is TRBJ2-6, the V gene TRBV5-1. CDR3 length: 16 residues. Germline assignment: CDR1 SGHRS and CDR2 YFSETQ. CDR3 sequence reads: CASSLALGYGANVLTF.

The J gene is TRBJ2-7, the V gene TRBV7-8; there is no DNA to check the TCRdb D call of TRBD1. The CDR3 spans 16 residues. Germline V lookup: CDR1 SGHVS, CDR2 FQNEAQ. The CDR3 protein is CASSLYAGTESYEQYF.

The J gene is TRBJ2-2, the V gene TRBV24-1. The germline gives CDR1 KGHDR, CDR2 SFDVKD. CDR3 length equals 15 residues. The CDR3: CATSDLPGNTGELFF.